The clone carrying this T cell receptor (beta chain) was detected only a few times. Its matching antigen is unknown. The sample comes from a study of human T cells and chemical hapten exposure. Study findings and constraints: TCRs above 1 in 1000 frequency did not change with DPC sensitization.

The time point here: patch test 2, 6 weeks after DPC sensitization. Specified treatment: therapeutic diphenylcyclopropenone sensitization with weekly scalp DPC. This CDR3 has 14 amino acids. V was shortened by 3 bases and J by 7 bases, with 14 bases between the two germline ends. Looked up from germline, CDR1 is SGDLS and CDR2 is YYNGEE. Unique molecular identifiers were linked by the library to individual cDNA molecules. TCRdb called the RACE reads again in MiXCR, with one record for every CDR3 protein. The sample comprises tens of thousands of distinct CDR3 sequences, 10% of which are singletons, and 6.8% rests with the top ten.

The genes are TRBV9 and TRBJ2-1; D possibly corresponds to TRBD1 (6 bases). The clonotype comes from a woman between 50 and 59 years old with alopecia areata. Some clones in this sample may be carry-over from other donors' samples. Sequenced material: whole blood, taken in connection with sensitization to the hapten diphenylcyclopropenone (DPC). In nucleotides, the CDR3 is TGTGCCAGCAGCGGCACAGGGATTCGGAATGAGCAGTTCTTC. This gives the protein CASSGTGIRNEQFF.